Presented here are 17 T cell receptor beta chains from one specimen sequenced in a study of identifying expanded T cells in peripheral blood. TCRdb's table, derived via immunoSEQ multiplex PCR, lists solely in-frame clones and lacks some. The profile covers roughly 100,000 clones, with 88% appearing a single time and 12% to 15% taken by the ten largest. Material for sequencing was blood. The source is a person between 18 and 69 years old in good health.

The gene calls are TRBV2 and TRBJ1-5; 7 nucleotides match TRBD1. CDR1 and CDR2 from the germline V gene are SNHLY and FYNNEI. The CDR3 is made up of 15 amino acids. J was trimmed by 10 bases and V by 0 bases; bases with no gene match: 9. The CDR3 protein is CASSEAPGGTRPQHF. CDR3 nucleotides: TGTGCCAGCAGTGAAGCACCAGGGGGTACAAGACCCCAGCATTTT.

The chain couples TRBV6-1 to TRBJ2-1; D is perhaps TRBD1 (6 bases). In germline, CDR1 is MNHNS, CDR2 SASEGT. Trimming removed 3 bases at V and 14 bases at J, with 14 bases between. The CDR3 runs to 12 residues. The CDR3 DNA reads TGTGCCAGCAGTGACCCCGGGACAAGTAAGTTCTTC. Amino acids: CASSDPGTSKFF.

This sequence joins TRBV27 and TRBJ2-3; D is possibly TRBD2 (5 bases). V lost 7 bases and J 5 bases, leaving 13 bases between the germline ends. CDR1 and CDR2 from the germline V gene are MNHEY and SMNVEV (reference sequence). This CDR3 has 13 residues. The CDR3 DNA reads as TGTGCCAGCATTTCGGCAGGAGGAGATACGCAGTATTTT. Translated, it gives CASISAGGDTQYF.

The CDR3 nucleotides are TGTGCCAGCTCACTTCTCAGGGGTGTAAATCAGCCCCAGCATTTT. Encoded protein: CASSLLRGVNQPQHF. J is TRBJ1-5 and V is TRBV18; the D gene is possibly TRBD1 (6 bases). The CDR3 is 15 amino acids. Trimming took 4 bases from V and 4 from J, leaving 14 bases between them. Germline V CDR1 and CDR2: KGHSH, LQKENI.

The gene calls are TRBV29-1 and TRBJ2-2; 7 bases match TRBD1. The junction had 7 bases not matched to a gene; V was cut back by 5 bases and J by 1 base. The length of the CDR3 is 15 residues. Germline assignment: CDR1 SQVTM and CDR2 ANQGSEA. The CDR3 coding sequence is TGCAGCGTTAGTACAGGGGCCAAGAACACCGGGGAGCTGTTTTTT. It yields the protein CSVSTGAKNTGELFF.

The CDR3 is CASSFVAGGNNEQFF. CDR3 coding DNA: TGTGCCAGCAGTTTCGTAGCGGGAGGTAACAATGAGCAGTTCTTC. This chain joins TRBV27 and TRBJ2-1; TRBD2 matches at 10 bases. The CDR3 loop spans 15 amino acids. CDR1 is MNHEY, CDR2 SMNVEV, per germline (reference sequence). Trimming removed 3 bases from V and 5 bases from J; junction bases left unmatched: 4.

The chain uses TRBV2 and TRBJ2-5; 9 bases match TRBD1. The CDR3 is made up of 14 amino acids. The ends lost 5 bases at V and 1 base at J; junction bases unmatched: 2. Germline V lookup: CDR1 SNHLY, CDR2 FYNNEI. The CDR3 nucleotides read TGTGCCAGCAGTTCGACAGGGGGCCAAGAGACCCAGTACTTC. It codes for CASSSTGGQETQYF.

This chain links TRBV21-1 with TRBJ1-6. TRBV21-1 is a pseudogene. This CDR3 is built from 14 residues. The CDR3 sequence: CASTSRGFGFPLHF. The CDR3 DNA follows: TGTGCCAGCACCAGTCGGGGGTTTGGCTTTCCCCTCCACTTT.

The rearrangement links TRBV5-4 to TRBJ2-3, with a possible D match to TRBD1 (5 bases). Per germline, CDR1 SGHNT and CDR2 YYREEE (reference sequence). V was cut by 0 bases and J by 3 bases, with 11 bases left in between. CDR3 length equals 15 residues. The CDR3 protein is CASSLEGLGTDTQYF. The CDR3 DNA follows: TGTGCCAGCAGCTTGGAGGGGTTGGGGACAGATACGCAGTATTTT. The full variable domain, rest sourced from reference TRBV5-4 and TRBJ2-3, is ETGVTQSPTHLIKTRGQQVTLRCSSQSGHNTVSWYQQALGQGPQFIFQYYREEENGRGNFPPRFSGLQFPNYSSELNVNALELDDSALYLCASSLEGLGTDTQYFGPGTRLTVL.

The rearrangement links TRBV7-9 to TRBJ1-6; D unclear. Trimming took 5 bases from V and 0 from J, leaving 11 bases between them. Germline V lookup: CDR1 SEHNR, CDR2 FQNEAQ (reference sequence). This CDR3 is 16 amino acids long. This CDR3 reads CASSATTSSYNSPLHF. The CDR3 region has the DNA TGTGCCAGCAGCGCAACCACGAGCTCCTATAATTCACCCCTCCACTTT. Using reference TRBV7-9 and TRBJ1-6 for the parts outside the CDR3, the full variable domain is DTGVSQNPRHKITKRGQNVTFRCDPISEHNRLYWYRQTLGQGPEFLTYFQNEAQLEKSRLLSDRFSAERPKGSFSTLEIQRTEQGDSAMYLCASSATTSSYNSPLHFGNGTRLTVT.

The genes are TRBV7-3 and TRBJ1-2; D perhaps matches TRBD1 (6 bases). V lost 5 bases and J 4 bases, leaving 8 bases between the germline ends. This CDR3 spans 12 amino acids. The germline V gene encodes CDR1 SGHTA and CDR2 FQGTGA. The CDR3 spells CASSGDTYGYTF. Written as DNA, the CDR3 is TGTGCCAGCAGCGGGGACACCTATGGCTACACCTTC.

DNA for the CDR3: TGTGCCAGCAGCGCATACAGGGATAAGAATCAGCCCCAGCATTTT. As protein: CASSAYRDKNQPQHF. The gene calls are TRBV21-1 and TRBJ1-5; TRBD1 is taken as the D call from the table, unchecked against the DNA. TRBV21-1 is annotated as a pseudogene. The CDR3 extends over 15 amino acids.

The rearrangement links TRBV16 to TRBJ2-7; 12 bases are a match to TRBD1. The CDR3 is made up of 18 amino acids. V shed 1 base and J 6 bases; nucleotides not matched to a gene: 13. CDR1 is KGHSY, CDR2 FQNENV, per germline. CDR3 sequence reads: CASSQYRDRGLYYGEQYF. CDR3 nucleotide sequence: TGTGCCAGCAGCCAATACCGGGACAGGGGGCTGTACTACGGCGAGCAGTACTTC.

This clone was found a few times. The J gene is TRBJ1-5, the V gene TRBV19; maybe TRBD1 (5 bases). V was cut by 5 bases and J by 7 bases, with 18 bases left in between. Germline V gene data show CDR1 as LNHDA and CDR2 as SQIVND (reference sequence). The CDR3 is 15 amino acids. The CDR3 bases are TGTGCCAGTAGTCCTCAAGGACAATTGGGACAGCCCCAGCATTTT. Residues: CASSPQGQLGQPQHF.

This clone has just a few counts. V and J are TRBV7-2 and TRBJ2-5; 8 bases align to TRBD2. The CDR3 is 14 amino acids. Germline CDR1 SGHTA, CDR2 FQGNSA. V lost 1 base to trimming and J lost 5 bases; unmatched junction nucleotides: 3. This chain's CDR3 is CASSLGGGRETQYF. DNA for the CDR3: TGTGCCAGCAGCTTAGGCGGGGGGCGGGAGACCCAGTACTTC.

CDR3 loop: CASKTGSRMNTEAFF. CDR3 nucleotides: TGTGCCAGCAAAACAGGGTCGAGAATGAACACTGAAGCTTTCTTT. This chain uses TRBV4-2 with TRBJ1-1; TRBD1 is a possible D gene (6 bases). CDR3 length: 15 amino acids. Germline V gives CDR1 LGHNA, CDR2 YNFKEQ. Trimming took off 7 bases at V and 0 bases at J, with 15 bases between the two ends.

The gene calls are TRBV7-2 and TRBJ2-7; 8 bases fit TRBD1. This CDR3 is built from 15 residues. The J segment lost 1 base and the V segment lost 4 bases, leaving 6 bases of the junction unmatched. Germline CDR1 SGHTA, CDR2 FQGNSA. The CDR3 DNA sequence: TGTGCCAGCAGCTCTCGGACAGGGCTTTCCTACGAGCAGTACTTC. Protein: CASSSRTGLSYEQYF.